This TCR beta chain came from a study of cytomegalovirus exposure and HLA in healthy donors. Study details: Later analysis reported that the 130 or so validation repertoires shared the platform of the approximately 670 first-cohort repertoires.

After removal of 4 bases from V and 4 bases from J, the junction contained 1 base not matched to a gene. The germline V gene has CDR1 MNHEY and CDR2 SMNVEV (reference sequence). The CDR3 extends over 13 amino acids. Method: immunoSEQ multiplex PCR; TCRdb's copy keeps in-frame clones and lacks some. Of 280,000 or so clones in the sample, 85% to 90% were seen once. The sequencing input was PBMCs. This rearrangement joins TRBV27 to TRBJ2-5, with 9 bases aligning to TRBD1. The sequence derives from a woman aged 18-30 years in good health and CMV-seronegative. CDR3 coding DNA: TGTGCCAGCAGTTCGACAGGGGGAGAGACCCAGTACTTC. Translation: CASSSTGGETQYF.